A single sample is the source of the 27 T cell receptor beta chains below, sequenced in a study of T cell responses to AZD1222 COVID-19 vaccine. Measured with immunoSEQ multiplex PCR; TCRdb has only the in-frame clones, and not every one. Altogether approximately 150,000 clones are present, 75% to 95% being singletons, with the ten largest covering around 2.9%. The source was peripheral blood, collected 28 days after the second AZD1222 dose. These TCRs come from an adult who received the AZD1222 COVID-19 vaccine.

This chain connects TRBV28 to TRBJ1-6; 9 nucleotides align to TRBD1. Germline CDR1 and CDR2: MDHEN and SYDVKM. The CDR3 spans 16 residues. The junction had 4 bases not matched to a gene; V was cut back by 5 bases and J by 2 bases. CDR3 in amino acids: CASSPTGGPYNSPLHF. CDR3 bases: TGTGCCAGCAGTCCAACAGGGGGCCCCTATAATTCACCCCTCCACTTT.

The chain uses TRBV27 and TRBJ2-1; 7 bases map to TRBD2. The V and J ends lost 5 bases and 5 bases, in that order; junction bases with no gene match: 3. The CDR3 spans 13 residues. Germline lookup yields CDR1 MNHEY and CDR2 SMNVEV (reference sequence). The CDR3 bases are TGTGCCAGCAGTCCGGGACTAAACAATGAGCAGTTCTTC. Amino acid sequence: CASSPGLNNEQFF.

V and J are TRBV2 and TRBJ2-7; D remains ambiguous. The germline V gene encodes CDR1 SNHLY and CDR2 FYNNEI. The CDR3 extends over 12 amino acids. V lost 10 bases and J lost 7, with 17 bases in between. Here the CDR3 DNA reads TGTGCCACCGTCGGCTCCGTGGAGGAGCAGTACTTC. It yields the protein CATVGSVEEQYF.

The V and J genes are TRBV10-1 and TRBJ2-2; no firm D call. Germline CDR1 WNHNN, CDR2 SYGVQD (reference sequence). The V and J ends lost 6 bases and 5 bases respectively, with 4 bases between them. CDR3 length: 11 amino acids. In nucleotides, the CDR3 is TGCGCCAGCAGAATAACCGGGGAGCTGTTTTTT. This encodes CASRITGELFF.

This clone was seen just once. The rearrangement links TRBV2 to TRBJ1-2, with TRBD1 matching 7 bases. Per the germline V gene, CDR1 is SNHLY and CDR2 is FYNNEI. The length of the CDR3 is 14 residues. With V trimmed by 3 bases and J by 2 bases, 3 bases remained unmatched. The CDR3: CASSEETGNYGYTF. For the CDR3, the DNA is TGTGCCAGCAGTGAGGAGACAGGGAACTATGGCTACACCTTC. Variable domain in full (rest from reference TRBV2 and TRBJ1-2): EPEVTQTPSHQVTQMGQEVILRCVPISNHLYFYWYRQILGQKVEFLVSFYNNEISEKSEIFDDQFSVERPDGSNFTLKIRSTKLEDSAMYFCASSEETGNYGYTFGSGTRLTVV.

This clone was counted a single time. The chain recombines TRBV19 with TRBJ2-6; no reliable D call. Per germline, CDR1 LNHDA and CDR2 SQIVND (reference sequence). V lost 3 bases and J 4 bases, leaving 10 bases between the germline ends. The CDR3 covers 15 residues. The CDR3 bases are TGTGCCAGTAGTATTCAAGGTTTCGGGGCCAACGTCCTGACTTTC. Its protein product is CASSIQGFGANVLTF.

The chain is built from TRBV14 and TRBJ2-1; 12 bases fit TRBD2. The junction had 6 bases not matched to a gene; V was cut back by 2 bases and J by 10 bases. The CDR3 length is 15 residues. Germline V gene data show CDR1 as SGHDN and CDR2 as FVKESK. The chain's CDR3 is CASSQPGTSGYEQFF. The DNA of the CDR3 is TGTGCCAGCAGCCAACCCGGGACTAGCGGGTACGAGCAGTTCTTC.

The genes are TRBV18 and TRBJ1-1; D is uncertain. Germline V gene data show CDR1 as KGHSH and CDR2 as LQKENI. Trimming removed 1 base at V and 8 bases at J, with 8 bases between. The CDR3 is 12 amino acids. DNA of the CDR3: TGTGCCAGCTCACCACAGAACAGAGAAGCTTTCTTT. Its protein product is CASSPQNREAFF.

The CDR3 DNA reads TGTGCCAGTAGTATCCTACCACGGAGGGTAGACACTGAAGCTTTCTTT. Its protein is CASSILPRRVDTEAFF. V is TRBV19 and J is TRBJ1-1; D call uncertain. Looked up from germline, CDR1 is LNHDA and CDR2 is SQIVND (reference sequence). The CDR3 sequence is 16 residues long. The V end lost 3 bases, the J end lost 3 bases, and 17 bases lay between the germline ends.

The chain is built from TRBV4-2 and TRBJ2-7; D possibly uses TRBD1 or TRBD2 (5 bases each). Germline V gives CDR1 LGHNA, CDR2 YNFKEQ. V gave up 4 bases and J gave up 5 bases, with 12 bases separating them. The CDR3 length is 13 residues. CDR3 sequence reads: CASSLGRGDEQYF. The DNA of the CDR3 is TGTGCCAGCAGCCTCGGCCGAGGGGACGAGCAGTACTTC.

CDR3 sequence reads: CASSPESAYSMPYTF. Written as DNA, the CDR3 is TGTGCCAGTAGTCCCGAGAGTGCGTACTCTATGCCCTACACCTTC. The J gene is TRBJ1-2, the V gene TRBV19; the D is unclear. Between the trimmed V and J ends, which lost 5 bases and 10 bases, there was a span of 23 bases. Looked up from germline, CDR1 is LNHDA and CDR2 is SQIVND (reference sequence). There are 15 residues in the CDR3.

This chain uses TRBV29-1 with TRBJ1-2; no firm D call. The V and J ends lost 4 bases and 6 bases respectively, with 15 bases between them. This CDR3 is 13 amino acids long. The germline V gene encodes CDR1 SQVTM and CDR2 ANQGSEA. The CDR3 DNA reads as TGCAGCGTTGGGGAAGGTTCAGGAGATGGCTACACCTTC. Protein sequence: CSVGEGSGDGYTF.

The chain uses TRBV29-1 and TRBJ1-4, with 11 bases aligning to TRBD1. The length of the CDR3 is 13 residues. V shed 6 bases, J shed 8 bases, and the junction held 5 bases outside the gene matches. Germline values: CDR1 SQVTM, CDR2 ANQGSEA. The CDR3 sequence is CSVSGTGGEKLFF. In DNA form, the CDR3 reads TGCAGCGTATCCGGGACAGGGGGAGAAAAACTGTTTTTT.

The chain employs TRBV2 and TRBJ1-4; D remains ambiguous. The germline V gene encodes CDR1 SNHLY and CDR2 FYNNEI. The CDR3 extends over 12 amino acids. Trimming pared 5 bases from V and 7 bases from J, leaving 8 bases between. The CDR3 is CASSPWGEKLFF. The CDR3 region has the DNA TGTGCCAGCAGTCCCTGGGGTGAAAAACTGTTTTTT.

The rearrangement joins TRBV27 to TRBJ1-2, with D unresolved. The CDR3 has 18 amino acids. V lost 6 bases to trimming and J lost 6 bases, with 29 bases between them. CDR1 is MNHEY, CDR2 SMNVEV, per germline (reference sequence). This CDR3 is CASSFQWEGPHWEDGYTF. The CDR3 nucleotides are TGTGCCAGCAGCTTCCAGTGGGAGGGCCCCCATTGGGAAGATGGCTACACCTTC.

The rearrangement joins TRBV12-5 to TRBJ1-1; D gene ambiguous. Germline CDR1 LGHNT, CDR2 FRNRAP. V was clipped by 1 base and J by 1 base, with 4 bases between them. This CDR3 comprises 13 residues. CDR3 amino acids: CASGLESNTEAFF. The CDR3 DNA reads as TGTGCTAGTGGTTTGGAATCGAACACTGAAGCTTTCTTT. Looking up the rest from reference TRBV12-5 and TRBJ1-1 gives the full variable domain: DARVTQTPRHKVTEMGQEVTMRCQPILGHNTVFWYRQTMMQGLELLAYFRNRAPLDDSGMPKDRFSAEMPDATLATLKIQPSEPRDSAVYFCASGLESNTEAFFGQGTRLTVV.

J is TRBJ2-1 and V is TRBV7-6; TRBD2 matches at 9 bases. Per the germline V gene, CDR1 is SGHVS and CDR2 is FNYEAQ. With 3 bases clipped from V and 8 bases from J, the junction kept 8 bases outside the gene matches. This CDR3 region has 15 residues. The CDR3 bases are TGTGCCAGCAGCTTGGGGCCTAGCGGGATTGATGAGCAGTTCTTC. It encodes CASSLGPSGIDEQFF.

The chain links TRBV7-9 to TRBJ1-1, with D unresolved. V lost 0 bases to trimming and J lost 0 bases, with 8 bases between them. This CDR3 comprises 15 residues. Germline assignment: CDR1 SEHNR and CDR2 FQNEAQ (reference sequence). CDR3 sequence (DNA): TGTGCCAGCAGCTTAGCGGAGGTTTTGAACACTGAAGCTTTCTTT. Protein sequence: CASSLAEVLNTEAFF.

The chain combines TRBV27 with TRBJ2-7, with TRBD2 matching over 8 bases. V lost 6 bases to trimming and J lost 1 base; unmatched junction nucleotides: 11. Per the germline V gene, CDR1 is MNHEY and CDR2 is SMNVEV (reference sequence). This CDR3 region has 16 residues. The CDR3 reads CASSLFPGLGSYEQYF. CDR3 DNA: TGTGCCAGCAGCCTTTTCCCGGGACTAGGTTCCTACGAGCAGTACTTC.

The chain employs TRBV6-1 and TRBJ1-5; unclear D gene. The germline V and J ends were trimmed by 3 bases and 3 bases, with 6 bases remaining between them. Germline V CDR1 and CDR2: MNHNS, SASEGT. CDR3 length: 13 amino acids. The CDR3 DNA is TGTGCCAGCAGTGAGGAGGTCAATCAGCCCCAGCATTTT. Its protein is CASSEEVNQPQHF.

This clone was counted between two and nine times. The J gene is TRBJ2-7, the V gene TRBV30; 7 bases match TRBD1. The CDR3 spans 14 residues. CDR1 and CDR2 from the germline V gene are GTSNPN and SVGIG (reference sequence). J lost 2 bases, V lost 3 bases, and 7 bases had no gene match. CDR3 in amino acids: CAWRDLDRPYEQYF. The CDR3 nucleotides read TGTGCCTGGAGGGATTTGGACAGGCCCTACGAGCAGTACTTC.

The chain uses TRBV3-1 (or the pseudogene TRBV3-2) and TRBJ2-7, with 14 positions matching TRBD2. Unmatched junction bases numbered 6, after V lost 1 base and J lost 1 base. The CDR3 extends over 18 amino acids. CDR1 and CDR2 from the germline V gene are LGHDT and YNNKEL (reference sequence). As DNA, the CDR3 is TGTGCCAGCAGCCAAGGGGGACTAGCGGGAGCTTTTTCCTACGAGCAGTACTTC. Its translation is CASSQGGLAGAFSYEQYF.

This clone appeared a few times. This CDR3 is CASRPIADSYYEQYF. CDR3 nucleotide sequence: TGTGCCAGCAGACCCATAGCGGACTCCTACTACGAGCAGTACTTC. V and J are TRBV14 and TRBJ2-7; weak D call: TRBD2 (6 bases). With 6 bases removed from V and 3 bases from J, the gap between germline ends came to 18 bases. The V gene's germline CDR1 is SGHDN and CDR2 FVKESK. The CDR3 consists of 15 residues.

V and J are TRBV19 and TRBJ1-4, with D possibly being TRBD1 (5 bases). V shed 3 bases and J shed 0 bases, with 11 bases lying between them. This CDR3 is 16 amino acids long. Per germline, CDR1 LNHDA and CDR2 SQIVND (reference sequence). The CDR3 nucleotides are TGTGCCAGTAGTATCGGGACGGACGCAACTAATGAAAAACTGTTTTTT. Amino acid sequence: CASSIGTDATNEKLFF.

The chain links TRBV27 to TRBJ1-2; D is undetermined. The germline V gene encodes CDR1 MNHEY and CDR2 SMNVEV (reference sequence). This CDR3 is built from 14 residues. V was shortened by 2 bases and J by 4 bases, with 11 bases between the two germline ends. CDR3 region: CASSLQDRGYGYTF. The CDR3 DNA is TGTGCCAGCAGTTTACAGGATCGCGGCTATGGCTACACCTTC.

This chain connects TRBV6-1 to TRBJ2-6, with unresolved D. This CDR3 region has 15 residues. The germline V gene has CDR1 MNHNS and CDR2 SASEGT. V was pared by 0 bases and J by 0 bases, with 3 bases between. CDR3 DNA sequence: TGTGCCAGCAGTGAAGCGGGCTCTGGGGCCAACGTCCTGACTTTC. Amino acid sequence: CASSEAGSGANVLTF.

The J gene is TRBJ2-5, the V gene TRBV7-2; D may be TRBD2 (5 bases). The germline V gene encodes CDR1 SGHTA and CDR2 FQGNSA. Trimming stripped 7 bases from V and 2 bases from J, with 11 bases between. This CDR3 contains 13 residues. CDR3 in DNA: TGTGCCAGCATCGCCCCGGGGCAAGAGACCCAGTACTTC. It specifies CASIAPGQETQYF.